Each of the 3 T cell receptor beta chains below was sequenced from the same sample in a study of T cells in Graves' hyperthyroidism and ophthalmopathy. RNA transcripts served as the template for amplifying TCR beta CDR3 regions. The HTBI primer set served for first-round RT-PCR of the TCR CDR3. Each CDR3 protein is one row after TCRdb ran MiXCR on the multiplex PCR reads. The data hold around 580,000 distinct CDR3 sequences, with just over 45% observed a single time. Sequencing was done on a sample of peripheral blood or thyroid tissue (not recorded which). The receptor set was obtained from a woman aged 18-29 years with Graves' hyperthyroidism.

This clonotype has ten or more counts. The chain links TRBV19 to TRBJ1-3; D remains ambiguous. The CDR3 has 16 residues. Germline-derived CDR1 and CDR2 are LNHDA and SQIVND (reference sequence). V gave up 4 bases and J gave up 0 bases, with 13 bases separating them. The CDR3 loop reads CASSRAATFSGNTIYF. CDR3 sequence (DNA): TGTGCCAGTAGTAGGGCAGCCACCTTCTCTGGAAACACCATATATTTT.

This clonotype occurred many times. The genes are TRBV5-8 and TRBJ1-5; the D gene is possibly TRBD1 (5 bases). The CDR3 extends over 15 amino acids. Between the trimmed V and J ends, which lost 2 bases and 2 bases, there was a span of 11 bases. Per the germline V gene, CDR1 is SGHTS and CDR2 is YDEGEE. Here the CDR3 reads CASSFRGDGNQPQHF. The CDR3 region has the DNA TGTGCCAGCAGCTTCCGGGGGGACGGCAATCAGCCCCAGCATTTT.

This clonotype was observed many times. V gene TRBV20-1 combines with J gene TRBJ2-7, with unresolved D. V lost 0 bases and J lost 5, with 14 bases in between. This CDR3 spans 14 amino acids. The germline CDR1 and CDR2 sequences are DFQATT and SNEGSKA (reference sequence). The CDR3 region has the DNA TGCAGTGCTAGAGATTTTCAGGCCATGGACGAGCAGTACTTC. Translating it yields CSARDFQAMDEQYF.